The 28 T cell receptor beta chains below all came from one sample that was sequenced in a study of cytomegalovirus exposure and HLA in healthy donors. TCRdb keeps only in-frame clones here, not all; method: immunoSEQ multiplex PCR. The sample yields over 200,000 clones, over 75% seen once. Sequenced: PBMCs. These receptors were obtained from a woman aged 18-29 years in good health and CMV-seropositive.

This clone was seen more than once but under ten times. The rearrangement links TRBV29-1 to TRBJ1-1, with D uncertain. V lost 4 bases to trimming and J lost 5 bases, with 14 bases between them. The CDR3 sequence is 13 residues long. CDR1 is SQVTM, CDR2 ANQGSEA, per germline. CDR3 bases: TGCAGCGTTGGAGGCGGGTTACGGACTGAAGCTTTCTTT. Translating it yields CSVGGGLRTEAFF.

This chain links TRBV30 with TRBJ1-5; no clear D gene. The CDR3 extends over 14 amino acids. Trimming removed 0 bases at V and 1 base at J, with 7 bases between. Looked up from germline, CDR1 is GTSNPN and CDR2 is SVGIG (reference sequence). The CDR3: CAWSVRRSNQPQHF. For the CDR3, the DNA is TGTGCCTGGAGTGTGAGGAGGAGCAATCAGCCCCAGCATTTT.

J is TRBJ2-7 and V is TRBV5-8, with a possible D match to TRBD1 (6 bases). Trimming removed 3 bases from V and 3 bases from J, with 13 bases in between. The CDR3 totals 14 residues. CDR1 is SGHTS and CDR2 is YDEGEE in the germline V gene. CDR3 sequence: CASSSWNRDYEQYF. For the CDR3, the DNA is TGTGCCAGCAGCTCTTGGAACAGGGACTACGAGCAGTACTTC. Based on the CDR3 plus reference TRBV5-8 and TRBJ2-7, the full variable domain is EAGVTQSPTHLIKTRGQQATLRCSPISGHTSVYWYQQALGLGLQFLLWYDEGEERNRGNFPPRFSGRQFPNYSSELNVNALELEDSALYLCASSSWNRDYEQYFGPGTRLTVT.

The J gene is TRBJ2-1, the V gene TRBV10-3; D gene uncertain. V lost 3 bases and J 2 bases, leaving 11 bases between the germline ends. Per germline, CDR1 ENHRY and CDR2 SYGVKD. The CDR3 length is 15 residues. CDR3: CAISEPDSPYNEQFF. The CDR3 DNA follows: TGTGCCATCAGTGAACCCGACTCCCCCTACAATGAGCAGTTCTTC.

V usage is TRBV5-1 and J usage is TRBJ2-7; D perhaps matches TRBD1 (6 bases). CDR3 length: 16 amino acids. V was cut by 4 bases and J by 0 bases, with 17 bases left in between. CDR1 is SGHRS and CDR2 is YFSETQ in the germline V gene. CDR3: CASSIETTGSSYEQYF. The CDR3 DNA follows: TGCGCCAGCAGCATAGAGACGACAGGAAGCTCCTACGAGCAGTACTTC.

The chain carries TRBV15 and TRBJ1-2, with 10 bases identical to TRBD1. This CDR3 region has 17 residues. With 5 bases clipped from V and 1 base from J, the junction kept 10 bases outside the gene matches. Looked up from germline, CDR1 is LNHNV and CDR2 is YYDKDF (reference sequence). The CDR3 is CATSGLEGQGLNYGYTF. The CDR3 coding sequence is TGTGCCACCAGCGGACTTGAGGGACAGGGGCTTAACTATGGCTACACCTTC.

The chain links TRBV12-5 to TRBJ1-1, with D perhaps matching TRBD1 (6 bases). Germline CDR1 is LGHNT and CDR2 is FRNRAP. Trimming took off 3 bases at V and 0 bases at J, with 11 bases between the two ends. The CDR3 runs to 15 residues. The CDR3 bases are TGTGCTAGTGGTTTCCAGACAGGCTTGAACACTGAAGCTTTCTTT. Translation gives CASGFQTGLNTEAFF.

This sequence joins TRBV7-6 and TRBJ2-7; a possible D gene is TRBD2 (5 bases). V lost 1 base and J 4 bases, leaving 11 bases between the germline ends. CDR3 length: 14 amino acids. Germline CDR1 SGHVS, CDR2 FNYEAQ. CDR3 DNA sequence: TGTGCCAGCAGCTTAGGTCAGACTACATACGAGCAGTACTTC. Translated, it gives CASSLGQTTYEQYF.

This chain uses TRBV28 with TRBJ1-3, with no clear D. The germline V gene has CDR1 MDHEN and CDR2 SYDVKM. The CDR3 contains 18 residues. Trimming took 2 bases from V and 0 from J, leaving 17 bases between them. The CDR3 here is CASSLRVGRQSSGNTIYF. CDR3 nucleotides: TGTGCCAGCAGTTTAAGAGTGGGGAGGCAAAGCTCTGGAAACACCATATATTTT. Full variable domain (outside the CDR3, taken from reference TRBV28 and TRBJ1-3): DVKVTQSSRYLVKRTGEKVFLECVQDMDHENMFWYRQDPGLGLRLIYFSYDVKMKEKGDIPEGYSVSREKKERFSLILESASTNQTSMYLCASSLRVGRQSSGNTIYFGEGSWLTVV.

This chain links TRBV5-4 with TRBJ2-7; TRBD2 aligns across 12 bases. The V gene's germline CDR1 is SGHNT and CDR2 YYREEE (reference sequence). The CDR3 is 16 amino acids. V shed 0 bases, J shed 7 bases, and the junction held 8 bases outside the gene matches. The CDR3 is CASSLGTSGIFREQYF. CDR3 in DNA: TGTGCCAGCAGCTTGGGGACTAGCGGGATCTTTCGGGAGCAGTACTTC.

The CDR3 is CAWSQGESYEQYF. The CDR3 DNA is TGTGCCTGGAGTCAAGGGGAAAGCTACGAGCAGTACTTC. The chain links TRBV30 to TRBJ2-7; possibly TRBD1 for D (5 bases). Germline assignment: CDR1 GTSNPN and CDR2 SVGIG (reference sequence). V lost 2 bases and J lost 3, with 11 bases in between. The CDR3 is made up of 13 amino acids.

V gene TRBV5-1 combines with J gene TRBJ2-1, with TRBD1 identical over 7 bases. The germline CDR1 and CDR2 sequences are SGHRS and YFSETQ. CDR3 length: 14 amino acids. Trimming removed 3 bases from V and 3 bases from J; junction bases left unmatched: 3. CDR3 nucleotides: TGCGCCAGCAGCTCAGGGACAGACTACAATGAGCAGTTCTTC. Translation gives CASSSGTDYNEQFF.

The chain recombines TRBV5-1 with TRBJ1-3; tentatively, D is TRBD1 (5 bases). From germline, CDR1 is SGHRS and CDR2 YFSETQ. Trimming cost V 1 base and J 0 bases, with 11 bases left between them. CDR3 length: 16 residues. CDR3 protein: CASSLRQGDSGNTIYF. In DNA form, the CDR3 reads TGCGCCAGCAGCTTGAGGCAGGGCGACTCTGGAAACACCATATATTTT. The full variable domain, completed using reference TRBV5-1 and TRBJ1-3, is KAGVTQTPRYLIKTRGQQVTLSCSPISGHRSVSWYQQTPGQGLQFLFEYFSETQRNKGNFPGRFSGRQFSNSRSEMNVSTLELGDSALYLCASSLRQGDSGNTIYFGEGSWLTVV.

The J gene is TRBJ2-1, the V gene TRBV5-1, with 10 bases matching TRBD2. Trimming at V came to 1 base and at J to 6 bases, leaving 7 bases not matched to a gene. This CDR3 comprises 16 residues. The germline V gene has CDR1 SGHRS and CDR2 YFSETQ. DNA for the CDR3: TGCGCCAGCAGCTTGCCTAGCGGGAGTACTAGCAATGAGCAGTTCTTC. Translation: CASSLPSGSTSNEQFF.

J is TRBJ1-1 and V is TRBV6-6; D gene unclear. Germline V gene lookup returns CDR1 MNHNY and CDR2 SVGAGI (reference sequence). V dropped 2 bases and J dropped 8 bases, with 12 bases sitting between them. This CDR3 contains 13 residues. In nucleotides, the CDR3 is TGTGCCAGCAGTTACGGTGGCAGGCAAGAAGCTTTCTTT. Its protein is CASSYGGRQEAFF.

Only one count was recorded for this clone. CDR3 sequence (DNA): TGTGCCATCAGTGGGACAGTCGCAGCAACTAATGAAAAACTGTTTTTT. It encodes CAISGTVAATNEKLFF. The chain employs TRBV10-3 and TRBJ1-4, with a tentative D call TRBD1 (6 bases). The CDR3 consists of 16 residues. Per germline, CDR1 ENHRY and CDR2 SYGVKD. Trimming cost V 4 bases and J 0 bases, with 12 bases left between them.

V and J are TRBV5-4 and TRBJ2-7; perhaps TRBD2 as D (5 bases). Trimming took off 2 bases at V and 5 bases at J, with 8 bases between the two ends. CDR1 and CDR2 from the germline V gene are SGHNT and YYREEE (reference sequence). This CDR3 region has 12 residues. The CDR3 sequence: CASSFRSDEQYF. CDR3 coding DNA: TGTGCCAGCAGCTTCCGTAGCGACGAGCAGTACTTC. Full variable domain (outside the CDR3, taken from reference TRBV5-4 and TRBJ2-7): ETGVTQSPTHLIKTRGQQVTLRCSSQSGHNTVSWYQQALGQGPQFIFQYYREEENGRGNFPPRFSGLQFPNYSSELNVNALELDDSALYLCASSFRSDEQYFGPGTRLTVT.

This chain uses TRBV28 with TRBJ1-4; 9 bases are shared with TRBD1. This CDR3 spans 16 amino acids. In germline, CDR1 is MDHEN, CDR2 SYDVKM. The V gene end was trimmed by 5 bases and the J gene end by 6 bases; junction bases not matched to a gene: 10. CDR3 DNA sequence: TGTGCCAGCAGTCACACAGGGGGCGAGGGCTATGAAAAACTGTTTTTT. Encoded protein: CASSHTGGEGYEKLFF.

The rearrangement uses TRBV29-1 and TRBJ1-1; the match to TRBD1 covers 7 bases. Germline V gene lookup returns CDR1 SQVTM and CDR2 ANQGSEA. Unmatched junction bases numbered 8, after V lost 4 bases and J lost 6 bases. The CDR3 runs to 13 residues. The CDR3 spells CSVVEQGYAEAFF. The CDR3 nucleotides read TGCAGCGTTGTTGAACAGGGGTACGCTGAAGCTTTCTTT.

The CDR3 sequence is CASIIGGKTYEQYF. As DNA, the CDR3 is TGTGCCAGCATAATTGGGGGCAAGACCTACGAGCAGTACTTC. The chain carries TRBV6-1 and TRBJ2-7; perhaps TRBD1 as D (6 bases). V lost 7 bases and J 2 bases, leaving 15 bases between the germline ends. The CDR3 is 14 residues long. Germline lookup yields CDR1 MNHNS and CDR2 SASEGT.

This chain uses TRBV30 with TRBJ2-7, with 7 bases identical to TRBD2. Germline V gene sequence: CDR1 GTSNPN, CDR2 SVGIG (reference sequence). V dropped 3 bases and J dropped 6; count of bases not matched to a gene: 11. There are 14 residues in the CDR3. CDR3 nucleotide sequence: TGTGCCTGGAGGACGGTTGCGGGGGTAATCGAGCAGTACTTC. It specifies CAWRTVAGVIEQYF. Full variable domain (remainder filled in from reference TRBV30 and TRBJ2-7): SQTIHQWPATLVQPVGSPLSLECTVEGTSNPNLYWYRQAAGRGLQLLFYSVGIGQISSEVPQNLSASRPQDRQFILSSKKLLLSDSGFYLCAWRTVAGVIEQYFGPGTRLTVT.

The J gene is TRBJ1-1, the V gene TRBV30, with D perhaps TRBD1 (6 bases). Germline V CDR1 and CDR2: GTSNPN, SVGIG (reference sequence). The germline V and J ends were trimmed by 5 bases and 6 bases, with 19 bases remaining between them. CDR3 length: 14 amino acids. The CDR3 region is CAWDPRGAIAEAFF. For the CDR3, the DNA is TGTGCCTGGGACCCTCGGGGGGCGATTGCTGAAGCTTTCTTT.

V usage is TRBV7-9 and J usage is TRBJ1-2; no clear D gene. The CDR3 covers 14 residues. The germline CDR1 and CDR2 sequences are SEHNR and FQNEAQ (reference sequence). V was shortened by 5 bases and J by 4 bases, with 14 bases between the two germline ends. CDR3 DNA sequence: TGTGCCAGCAGCGCGGAAGCGGCAAGCTATGGCTACACCTTC. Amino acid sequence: CASSAEAASYGYTF.

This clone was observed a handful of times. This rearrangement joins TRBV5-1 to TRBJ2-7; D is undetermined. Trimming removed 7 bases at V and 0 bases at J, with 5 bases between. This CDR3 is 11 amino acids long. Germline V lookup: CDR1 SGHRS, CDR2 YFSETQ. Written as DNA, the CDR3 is TGCGCCAGCGGCAGCTCCTACGAGCAGTACTTC. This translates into CASGSSYEQYF.

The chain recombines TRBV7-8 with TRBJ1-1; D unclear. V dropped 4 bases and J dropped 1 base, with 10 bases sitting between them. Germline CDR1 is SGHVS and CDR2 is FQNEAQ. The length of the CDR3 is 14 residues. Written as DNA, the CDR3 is TGTGCCAGCAGCTCGCGGTCCCCGAACACTGAAGCTTTCTTT. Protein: CASSSRSPNTEAFF. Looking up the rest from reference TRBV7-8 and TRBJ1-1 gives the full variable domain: GAGVSQSPRYKVAKRGQDVALRCDPISGHVSLFWYQQALGQGPEFLTYFQNEAQLDKSGLPSDRFFAERPEGSVSTLKIQRTQQEDSAVYLCASSSRSPNTEAFFGQGTRLTVV.

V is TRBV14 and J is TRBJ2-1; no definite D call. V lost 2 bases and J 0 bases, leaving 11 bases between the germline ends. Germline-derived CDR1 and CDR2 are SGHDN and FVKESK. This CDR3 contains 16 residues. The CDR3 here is CASSQSFPSSYNEQFF. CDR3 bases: TGTGCCAGCAGCCAATCCTTTCCGAGCTCCTACAATGAGCAGTTCTTC.

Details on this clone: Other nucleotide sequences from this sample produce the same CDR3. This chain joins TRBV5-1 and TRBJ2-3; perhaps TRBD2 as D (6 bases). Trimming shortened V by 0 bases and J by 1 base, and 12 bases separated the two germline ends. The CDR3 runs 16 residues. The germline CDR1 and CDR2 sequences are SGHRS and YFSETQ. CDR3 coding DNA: TGCGCCAGCAGCTTGGGAGCCGGGGGAGGCACAGATACGCAGTATTTT. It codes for CASSLGAGGGTDTQYF.

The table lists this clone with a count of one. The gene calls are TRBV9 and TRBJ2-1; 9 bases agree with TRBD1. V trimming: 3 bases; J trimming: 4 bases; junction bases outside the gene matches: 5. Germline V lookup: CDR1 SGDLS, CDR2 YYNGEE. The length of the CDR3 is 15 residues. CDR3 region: CASSAMTGGYNEQFF. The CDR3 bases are TGTGCCAGCAGCGCCATGACAGGGGGTTACAATGAGCAGTTCTTC.